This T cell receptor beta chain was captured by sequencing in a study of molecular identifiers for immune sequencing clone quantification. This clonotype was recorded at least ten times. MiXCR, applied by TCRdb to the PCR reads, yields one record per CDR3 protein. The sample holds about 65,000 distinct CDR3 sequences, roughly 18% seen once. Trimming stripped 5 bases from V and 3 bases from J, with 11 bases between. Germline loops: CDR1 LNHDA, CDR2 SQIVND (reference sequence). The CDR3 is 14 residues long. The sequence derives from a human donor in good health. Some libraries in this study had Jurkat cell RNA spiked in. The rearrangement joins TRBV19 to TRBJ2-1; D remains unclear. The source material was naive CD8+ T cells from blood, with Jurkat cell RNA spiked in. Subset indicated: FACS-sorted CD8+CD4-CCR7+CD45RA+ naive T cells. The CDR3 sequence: CASSGGLGYNEQFF. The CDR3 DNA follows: TGTGCCAGTAGTGGTGGGTTGGGCTACAATGAGCAGTTCTTC.